Below, 19 T cell receptor beta chains from the same sample are listed, as sequenced in a study of blood T cells in healthy people across ages (dated by TCRdb to between 2014 and 2017). Library preparation employed 5' RACE. TCRdb lists the instrument as Illumina HiSeq 2500. The second PCR ran for about 7 to 11 cycles and used a J-beta primer mix along with a sample-barcoded 5' primer. TCRdb reprocessed the public reads (quality trimming at Q25 with fastp, clone calling with MiXCR) and kept in-frame beta chains. Each CDR3 protein gets just one entry, which takes the most common genes and DNA from the rows behind it. The sample profile shows about 640,000 distinct CDR3 sequences; roughly three fifths of them were found once. Jointly, the top ten make up roughly 34% of the sample. Specimen: blood. Receptors originate from a man aged 60 to 75 in good health.

The chain links TRBV7-2 to TRBJ2-7; D tentatively fits TRBD1 or TRBD2 (5 bases each). This CDR3 contains 19 residues. V was cut by 4 bases and J by 2 bases, with 27 bases left in between. The germline V gene has CDR1 SGHTA and CDR2 FQGNSA. This CDR3 is CASSSRGQNKVRVPYEQYF. Here the CDR3 DNA reads TGTGCCAGCAGCTCACGGGGCCAAAACAAGGTCCGAGTTCCCTACGAGCAGTACTTC.

The gene calls are TRBV5-4 and TRBJ2-4; 9 bases agree with TRBD1. This CDR3 region has 14 residues. The V gene end was trimmed by 5 bases and the J gene end by 7 bases; junction bases not matched to a gene: 7. CDR1 is SGHNT and CDR2 is YYREEE in the germline V gene (reference sequence). The CDR3 DNA follows: TGTGCCAGCAGTATACAGGGGGCAAGGAACATTCAGTACTTC. Translated, it gives CASSIQGARNIQYF.

This chain uses TRBV19 with TRBJ2-3; 7 bases fit TRBD2. The CDR3 is 17 amino acids. Looked up from germline, CDR1 is LNHDA and CDR2 is SQIVND (reference sequence). The ends lost 3 bases at V and 7 bases at J; junction bases unmatched: 16. DNA for the CDR3: TGTGCCAGTAGTATGGGGAGAGGAAGGGACTATAGAAATACGCAGTATTTT. Protein: CASSMGRGRDYRNTQYF.

This clonotype was seen a handful of times. This rearrangement joins TRBV11-2 to TRBJ1-6, with TRBD1 matching over 8 bases. Germline CDR1 is SGHAT and CDR2 is FQNNGV. This CDR3 region has 17 residues. With 5 bases clipped from V and 6 bases from J, the junction kept 12 bases outside the gene matches. Here the CDR3 reads CASSATLPGQVNSPLHF. In nucleotides, the CDR3 is TGTGCCAGCAGCGCAACCTTACCGGGACAGGTTAATTCACCCCTCCACTTT.

The chain links TRBV10-3 to TRBJ1-2; the D gene is possibly TRBD1 (5 bases). This CDR3 spans 15 amino acids. Trimming removed 0 bases at V and 4 bases at J, with 12 bases between. CDR1 and CDR2 (germline): ENHRY, SYGVKD. The CDR3 coding sequence is TGTGCCATCAGTGAGTCGGGCCAGGGAGGCTATGGCTACACCTTC. Its protein product is CAISESGQGGYGYTF.

At least ten counts were recorded for this clonotype. The V and J genes are TRBV5-1 and TRBJ1-2; D unresolved. Germline V gene data show CDR1 as SGHRS and CDR2 as YFSETQ. Deletions cut 0 bases from V and 2 bases from J, with 11 bases between. This CDR3 has 15 amino acids. The chain's CDR3 is CASSLVPGVNYGYTF. CDR3 nucleotides: TGCGCCAGCAGCTTGGTTCCGGGTGTCAACTATGGCTACACCTTC.

This clonotype was detected only a few times. The rearrangement joins TRBV6-1 to TRBJ1-5; 7 bases match TRBD1. Germline V gene data show CDR1 as MNHNS and CDR2 as SASEGT. Trimming took 4 bases from V and 12 from J; bases not matched to a gene: 9. The CDR3 runs 13 residues. For the CDR3, the DNA is TGTGCCAGCAGTGCCCTTCGGACAGGACACCAGCATTTT. It codes for CASSALRTGHQHF.

This sequence joins TRBV4-1 and TRBJ1-6; tentatively, D is TRBD1 (5 bases). Germline CDR1 MGHRA, CDR2 YSYEKL. There are 16 residues in the CDR3. V was shortened by 0 bases and J by 6 bases, with 12 bases between the two germline ends. The CDR3 coding sequence is TGCGCCAGCAGCCAAGAGGTCGGGGGGGTTAATTCACCCCTCCACTTT. Translated, it gives CASSQEVGGVNSPLHF.

Remarks on this clonotype: The junction departs from the called germline gene at one end, perhaps through a read error. The CDR3 here is CASSFGLQEAQYF. CDR3 DNA sequence: TGCGCCAGCAGCTTTGGACTACAAGAGGCCCAGTACTTC. The chain employs TRBV5-1 and TRBJ2-5; a weak D match, TRBD2 (6 bases). Per the germline V gene, CDR1 is SGHRS and CDR2 is YFSETQ. This CDR3 is built from 13 residues.

This clonotype was observed a single time. Compared with germline, one end of the junction differs, possibly owing to a read error. V and J are TRBV5-1 and TRBJ2-1, with a weak D call TRBD2 (6 bases). This CDR3 spans 15 amino acids. Germline CDR1 SGHRS, CDR2 YFSETQ. CDR3 sequence (DNA): TGCGCCAGCGGCTTGGAGGGAAATTTGGGCAATGAGCAGTTCTTC. It encodes CASGLEGNLGNEQFF.

V and J are TRBV20-1 and TRBJ2-3; D is unclear. This CDR3 region has 15 residues. The V and J ends lost 0 bases and 4 bases respectively, with 14 bases between them. CDR1 and CDR2 from the germline V gene are DFQATT and SNEGSKA (reference sequence). CDR3: CSARDIGLEADTQYF. CDR3 nucleotides: TGCAGTGCTAGAGATATAGGGTTAGAGGCAGATACGCAGTATTTT.

The V gene is TRBV12-3 or TRBV12-4, the J gene TRBJ2-1, with D perhaps TRBD1 (5 bases). The germline V and J ends were trimmed by 6 bases and 10 bases, with 22 bases remaining between them. The CDR3 sequence is 15 residues long. In DNA, the CDR3 is TGTGCCAGCAGCCCTGGTGGGTCAGGGCGGCGAGAGCAGTTCTTC. It yields the protein CASSPGGSGRREQFF.

This clonotype was seen only once. The chain employs TRBV6-6 and TRBJ1-1; no clear D. CDR1 and CDR2 from the germline V gene are MNHNY and SVGAGI (reference sequence). Trimming removed 6 bases from V and 0 bases from J, with 14 bases in between. The CDR3 contains 15 residues. CDR3 sequence: CASRKPQSMNTEAFF. CDR3 in DNA: TGTGCCAGCAGAAAACCTCAGTCAATGAACACTGAAGCTTTCTTT.

This clonotype was recorded at least ten times. The genes are TRBV3-1 and TRBJ1-1; D is possibly TRBD1 (6 bases). The V gene's germline CDR1 is LGHDT and CDR2 YNNKEL (reference sequence). This CDR3 comprises 14 residues. V lost 7 bases to trimming and J lost 3 bases, with 15 bases between them. Here the CDR3 reads CASTPGARDTEAFF. The CDR3 DNA reads as TGTGCCAGCACCCCGGGGGCGCGGGACACTGAAGCTTTCTTT.

The chain employs TRBV2 and TRBJ2-3; D possibly corresponds to TRBD2 (6 bases). V gave up 7 bases and J gave up 0 bases, with 23 bases separating them. The germline gives CDR1 SNHLY, CDR2 FYNNEI. This CDR3 contains 18 residues. The CDR3 region has the DNA TGTGCCAGCAAACCCTGGGGCTCGCGGGGAGGAAGCACAGATACGCAGTATTTT. It codes for CASKPWGSRGGSTDTQYF.

This chain joins TRBV5-1 and TRBJ2-7; D not certain. The assigned J gene may be wrong: the sequence end matches TRBJ2-4 better. Per germline, CDR1 SGHRS and CDR2 YFSETQ. The CDR3 extends over 13 amino acids. The CDR3 sequence: CASSLWISDIQYF. Written as DNA, the CDR3 is TGCGCCAGCAGCTTGTGGATATCAGACATTCAGTACTTC.

The CDR3 sequence is CASSLTTDTGELFF. The CDR3 coding sequence is TGTGCCAGCAGCTTAACGACCGACACCGGGGAGCTGTTTTTT. The chain recombines TRBV7-9 with TRBJ2-2; D call uncertain. Trimming stripped 2 bases from V and 3 bases from J, with 7 bases between. CDR3 length: 14 residues. Germline V gene sequence: CDR1 SEHNR, CDR2 FQNEAQ (reference sequence). The full variable domain, in which reference TRBV7-9 and TRBJ2-2 provide the parts outside the CDR3, is DTGVSQNPRHKITKRGQNVTFRCDPISEHNRLYWYRQTLGQGPEFLTYFQNEAQLEKSRLLSDRFSAERPKGSFSTLEIQRTEQGDSAMYLCASSLTTDTGELFFGEGSRLTVL.

This clonotype was observed a handful of times. This rearrangement joins TRBV2 to TRBJ2-5; TRBD2 matches 15 bases. The CDR3 spans 18 residues. V lost 8 bases to trimming and J lost 2 bases; unmatched junction nucleotides: 12. Per germline, CDR1 SNHLY and CDR2 FYNNEI. CDR3 loop: CASGGTSGGRVDQETQYF. Written as DNA, the CDR3 is TGTGCCAGCGGTGGGACTAGCGGGGGGCGGGTGGATCAAGAGACCCAGTACTTC.

This clonotype was seen once. Mismatch with germline at one junction end may stem from a read error. The chain recombines TRBV9 with TRBJ2-3, with a weak D call TRBD2 (6 bases). The CDR3 spans 15 residues. CDR1 is SGDLS, CDR2 YYNGEE, per germline. CDR3: CASSVVGGATDTLYF. In DNA, the CDR3 is TGTGCCAGCAGCGTAGTTGGCGGGGCGACAGATACGCTGTATTTT.